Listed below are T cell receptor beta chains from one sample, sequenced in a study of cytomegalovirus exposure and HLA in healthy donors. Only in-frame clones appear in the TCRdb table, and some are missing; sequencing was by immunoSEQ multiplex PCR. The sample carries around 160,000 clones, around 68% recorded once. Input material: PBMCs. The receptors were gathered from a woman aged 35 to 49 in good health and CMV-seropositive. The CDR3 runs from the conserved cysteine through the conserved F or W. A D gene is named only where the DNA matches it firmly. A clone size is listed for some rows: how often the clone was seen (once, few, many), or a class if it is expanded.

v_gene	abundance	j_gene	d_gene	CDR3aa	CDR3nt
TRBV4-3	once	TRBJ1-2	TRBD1	CASSQLGQAVLTGYTF	TGCGCCAGCAGTCAGCTCGGACAGGCCGTACTTACGGGCTACACCTTC
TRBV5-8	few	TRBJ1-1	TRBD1	CASSLAGRGRTEAFF	TGTGCCAGCAGCTTGGCCGGCAGGGGGCGGACTGAAGCTTTCTTT
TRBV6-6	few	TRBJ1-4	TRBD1	CASTPSGQGGEKLFF	TGTGCCAGCACCCCCTCCGGACAGGGGGGTGAAAAACTGTTTTTT
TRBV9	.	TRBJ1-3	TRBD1	CASSTSGGFSGNTIYF	TGTGCTAGCAGCACCTCAGGGGGCTTTTCTGGAAACACCATATATTTT
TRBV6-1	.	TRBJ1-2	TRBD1	CASSHPGGGGYTF	TGTGCCAGCAGTCACCCAGGGGGCGGAGGCTACACCTTC
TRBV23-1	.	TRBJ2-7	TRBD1	CASSQRQGSEQYF	TGCGCCAGCAGTCAGCGACAGGGAAGCGAGCAGTACTTC
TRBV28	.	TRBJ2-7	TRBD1	CASSRQGSYEQYF	TGTGCCAGCAGCCGACAGGGGTCCTACGAGCAGTACTTC
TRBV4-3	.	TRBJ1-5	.	CASSQELSYQPQHF	TGCGCCAGCAGCCAAGAGTTGAGTTATCAGCCCCAGCATTTT
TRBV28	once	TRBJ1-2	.	CASSPLREAVGYTF	TGTGCCAGCAGTCCACTGAGGGAGGCAGTTGGCTACACCTTC
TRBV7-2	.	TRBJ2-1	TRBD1	CASSFPGQGGDEQFF	TGTGCCAGCAGCTTTCCGGGACAGGGGGGGGATGAGCAGTTCTTC
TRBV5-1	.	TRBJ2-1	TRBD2	CASSPGTTGNEQFF	TGCGCCAGCAGCCCAGGGACTACTGGAAATGAGCAGTTCTTC
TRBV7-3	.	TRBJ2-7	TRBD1	CASSPGTGGGEQYF	TGTGCCAGCAGCCCCGGGACAGGGGGTGGGGAGCAGTACTTC
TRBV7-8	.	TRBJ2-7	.	CASSSSTRGSPYEQYF	TGTGCCAGCAGCTCGTCGACTAGAGGAAGCCCCTACGAGCAGTACTTC
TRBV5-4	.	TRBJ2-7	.	CASSTQHYEQYF	TGTGCCAGCAGCACCCAACACTACGAGCAGTACTTC
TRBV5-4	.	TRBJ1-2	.	CASSLGGENNYGYTF	TGTGCCAGCAGCTTGGGGGGGGAAAACAACTATGGCTACACCTTC
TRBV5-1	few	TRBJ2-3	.	CASSLAGTDTQYF	TGCGCCAGCAGCTTGGCAGGGACAGATACGCAGTATTTT
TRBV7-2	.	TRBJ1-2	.	CASSLEAGLNYGYTF	TGTGCCAGCAGCTTAGAGGCAGGACTTAACTATGGCTACACCTTC
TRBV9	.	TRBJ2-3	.	CASSVDGASTDTQYF	TGTGCCAGCAGCGTAGATGGGGCTAGCACAGATACGCAGTATTTT
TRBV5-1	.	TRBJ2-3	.	CASSLGAGEGDTQYF	TGCGCCAGCAGCCTCGGAGCAGGGGAGGGAGATACGCAGTATTTT
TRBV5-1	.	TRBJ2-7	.	CASSLGSREQYF	TGCGCCAGCAGCTTGGGCAGTCGCGAGCAGTACTTC
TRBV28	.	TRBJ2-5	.	CASQRFRETQYF	TGTGCCAGTCAAAGATTTCGGGAGACCCAGTACTTC
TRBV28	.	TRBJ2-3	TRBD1	CASSWDRGTDTQYF	TGTGCCAGCAGTTGGGACAGAGGCACAGATACGCAGTATTTT
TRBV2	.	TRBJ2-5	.	CASSDRVTQETQYF	TGTGCCAGCAGTGACAGGGTAACCCAAGAGACCCAGTACTTC
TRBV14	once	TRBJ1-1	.	CASSQAQEGAFF	TGTGCCAGCAGCCAAGCCCAGGAGGGAGCTTTCTTT
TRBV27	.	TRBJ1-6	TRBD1	CASSFDRENSPLHF	TGTGCCAGCAGTTTCGACAGGGAAAATTCACCCCTCCACTTT
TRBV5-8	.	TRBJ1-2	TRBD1	CASSLGQGTIGYTF	TGTGCCAGCAGCTTGGGACAGGGGACGATAGGCTACACCTTC